Below, 8 T cell receptor beta chains from the same sample are listed, as sequenced in a study of T cell repertoires in cytomegalovirus infection. Each CDR3 protein is one row after TCRdb ran MiXCR on the reads. Of fewer than 200,000 distinct CDR3 sequences listed, under 25% are singletons. The sample was PBMCs. These receptors originate from a human donor in good health (CMV status not recorded). Some clones in this sample may be carry-over from other donors' samples.

This sequence joins TRBV7-8 and TRBJ2-7, with a weak D call TRBD1 (6 bases). Trimming stripped 5 bases from V and 2 bases from J, with 10 bases between. The germline V gene has CDR1 SGHVS and CDR2 FQNEAQ. This CDR3 comprises 13 residues. The CDR3 loop is CASSRTGTYEQYF. CDR3 bases: TGTGCCAGCAGCCGCACAGGGACCTACGAGCAGTACTTC.

The CDR3 loop reads CASSISAGQETQYF. The CDR3 bases are TGTGCCAGTAGTATCTCGGCGGGGCAAGAGACCCAGTACTTC. The chain uses TRBV19 and TRBJ2-5, with D perhaps matching TRBD2 (6 bases). This CDR3 contains 14 residues. The germline V and J ends were trimmed by 3 bases and 2 bases, with 10 bases remaining between them. Germline V gives CDR1 LNHDA, CDR2 SQIVND (reference sequence).

The chain links TRBV6-5 to TRBJ2-3; perhaps TRBD1 as D (6 bases). Trimming removed 6 bases at V and 2 bases at J, with 12 bases between. The CDR3 is 14 amino acids. Germline assignment: CDR1 MNHEY and CDR2 SVGAGI. CDR3 nucleotide sequence: TGTGCCAGCAGCTCGGGACACCCCACAGATACGCAGTATTTT. Translated, it gives CASSSGHPTDTQYF.

This rearrangement joins TRBV20-1 to TRBJ2-1; 14 bases line up with TRBD2. Trimming cost V 5 bases and J 8 bases; bases outside gene matches: 5. Per the germline V gene, CDR1 is DFQATT and CDR2 is SNEGSKA (reference sequence). The CDR3 is 14 residues long. The CDR3 nucleotides read TGCAGTGCTCCGGGACTAGCGGGAGTGGATGAGCAGTTCTTC. Its protein product is CSAPGLAGVDEQFF.

As concerns this clonotype: Germline and junction disagree at one end, which may indicate a read error. The V and J genes are TRBV6-1 and TRBJ2-5; 14 nucleotides agree with TRBD2. Germline V gene sequence: CDR1 MNHNS, CDR2 SASEGT. The CDR3 is 16 amino acids. DNA of the CDR3: TGTGCCAGCAGCCTGGGGACTAGCGGGAGCTGGGAGATCCAGTACTTC. Its protein product is CASSLGTSGSWEIQYF.

This clonotype was observed many times. The rearrangement joins TRBV7-9 to TRBJ1-4, with 12 positions matching TRBD1. V shed 6 bases, J shed 8 bases, and the junction held 10 bases outside the gene matches. Germline loops: CDR1 SEHNR, CDR2 FQNEAQ (reference sequence). This CDR3 is built from 16 residues. CDR3: CASRLGGQGAEEKLFF. For the CDR3, the DNA is TGTGCCAGCAGACTTGGGGGACAGGGGGCGGAGGAAAAACTGTTTTTT.

The V gene is TRBV7-2, the J gene TRBJ2-7; TRBD1 matches 11 bases. CDR1 and CDR2 from the germline V gene are SGHTA and FQGNSA. The V gene end was trimmed by 5 bases and the J gene end by 6 bases; junction bases not matched to a gene: 9. The CDR3 consists of 15 residues. CDR3 nucleotides: TGTGCCAGCAGCCCAATGGACAGGGGGCGAAGCGAGCAGTACTTC. Protein: CASSPMDRGRSEQYF.

V is TRBV7-9 and J is TRBJ2-3; TRBD2 matches 14 bases. Germline assignment: CDR1 SEHNR and CDR2 FQNEAQ (reference sequence). The CDR3 sequence is 17 residues long. Trimming removed 5 bases from V and 5 bases from J; junction bases left unmatched: 9. This CDR3 is CASSPRLAGGPRDTQYF. CDR3 coding DNA: TGTGCCAGCAGCCCACGACTAGCGGGAGGGCCCAGAGATACGCAGTATTTT.